This entry lists 21 T cell receptor beta chains sequenced from one sample in a study of cytomegalovirus exposure and HLA in healthy donors (dated by TCRdb to 2016 to 2017). The library was prepared using the immunoSEQ multiplex PCR assay. A mixture of 60 forward primers for TCR Vbeta segments and 13 reverse primers for TCR Jbeta segments was used in the multiplex PCR. The source is immuneACCESS, and TCRdb retained only in-frame sequences with V and J called. Part of the clones is not carried over; for the studies checked, unresolved V genes explain less than half of this, and the remainder is unexplained. The sample includes hundreds of thousands of clones, with 75% to 90% observed a single time. The top ten constitute about 1% of the sample. Sequencing was performed on PBMCs. The receptors here all came from a woman aged 18-35 years in good health and CMV-seronegative.

This rearrangement joins TRBV29-1 to TRBJ2-3; 13 positions match TRBD2. The V segment lost 6 bases and the J segment 2 bases; nucleotides outside the gene matches: 8. The length of the CDR3 is 16 residues. Germline loops: CDR1 SQVTM, CDR2 ANQGSEA. CDR3 region: CSVAGTSGELTDTQYF. The CDR3 nucleotides read TGCAGCGTGGCCGGGACTAGCGGGGAGCTCACAGATACGCAGTATTTT.

This chain links TRBV7-2 with TRBJ2-7; D call uncertain. Germline V lookup: CDR1 SGHTA, CDR2 FQGNSA. The CDR3 loop spans 15 amino acids. V lost 1 base, J lost 4 bases, and 14 bases lay in between. CDR3 in DNA: TGTGCCAGCAGCTTAGACCGACAAATAATTTACGAGCAGTACTTC. This translates into CASSLDRQIIYEQYF.

The J gene is TRBJ1-2, the V gene TRBV30; 8 bases are shared with TRBD1. Germline CDR1 GTSNPN, CDR2 SVGIG (reference sequence). Losses at the gene ends were 3 bases for V and 4 bases for J; bases not matched to a gene: 7. The CDR3 spans 14 residues. The CDR3 region is CAWRVTGETYGYTF. The DNA for the CDR3 is TGTGCCTGGAGGGTGACAGGGGAGACCTATGGCTACACCTTC.

This clone appeared a few times. The chain combines TRBV2 with TRBJ1-5; TRBD1 aligns across 7 bases. Trimming took 4 bases from V and 11 from J; bases not matched to a gene: 5. In germline, CDR1 is SNHLY, CDR2 FYNNEI. This CDR3 is 12 amino acids long. The CDR3 bases are TGTGCCAGCAGTGCGTTGACAGGGACCCAGCATTTT. Amino acid sequence: CASSALTGTQHF.

V and J are TRBV7-9 and TRBJ2-3, with TRBD2 as a possible D gene (5 bases). The CDR3 runs to 13 residues. Germline loops: CDR1 SEHNR, CDR2 FQNEAQ (reference sequence). Trimming left V 4 bases short and J 6 bases short, with 11 bases between. CDR3 sequence (DNA): TGTGCCAGCAGCTCCGGACGAGGGGATACGCAGTATTTT. It is translated as CASSSGRGDTQYF.

This CDR3 is CASSLERGLVNTEAFF. DNA of the CDR3: TGTGCCAGCAGCTTGGAAAGGGGGCTAGTGAACACTGAAGCTTTCTTT. The gene calls are TRBV5-5 and TRBJ1-1; 7 bases line up with TRBD1. The V gene's germline CDR1 is SGHKS and CDR2 YYEKEE (reference sequence). V dropped 0 bases and J dropped 0; count of bases not matched to a gene: 5. This CDR3 is 16 amino acids long.

The gene calls are TRBV4-1 and TRBJ2-4; 11 positions match TRBD2. Trimming took 0 bases from V and 2 from J; bases not matched to a gene: 9. Per germline, CDR1 MGHRA and CDR2 YSYEKL. This CDR3 spans 19 amino acids. The CDR3 is CASSQDSVTSGITKNIQYF. The DNA for the CDR3 is TGCGCCAGCAGCCAAGATTCCGTGACTAGCGGGATAACCAAAAACATTCAGTACTTC.

This rearrangement joins TRBV19 to TRBJ1-5; D uncertain. The CDR3 is 13 amino acids. The V end was cut by 10 bases, the J end by 7 bases, with 17 bases between. The germline CDR1 and CDR2 sequences are LNHDA and SQIVND (reference sequence). The DNA of the CDR3 is TGTGCCACCCAGGTTACCCAGTGGCAGCCCCAGCATTTT. Its protein product is CATQVTQWQPQHF.

This chain links TRBV30 with TRBJ1-5; 7 bases line up with TRBD1. In germline, CDR1 is GTSNPN, CDR2 SVGIG (reference sequence). The CDR3 has 12 amino acids. V lost 8 bases to trimming and J lost 5 bases; unmatched junction nucleotides: 6. CDR3 protein: CAGQERDQPQHF. The CDR3 DNA follows: TGTGCCGGACAGGAGAGGGATCAGCCCCAGCATTTT.

The chain links TRBV9 to TRBJ2-7, with 11 bases matching TRBD2. The length of the CDR3 is 15 residues. Germline V CDR1 and CDR2: SGDLS, YYNGEE. V was clipped by 3 bases and J by 0 bases; unmatched bases: 2. In DNA form, the CDR3 reads TGTGCCAGCAGCGAGGGACTAGCGGACTCCTACGAGCAGTACTTC. Residues: CASSEGLADSYEQYF.

The chain combines TRBV4-2 with TRBJ2-7, with a weak D call TRBD2 (6 bases). Looked up from germline, CDR1 is LGHNA and CDR2 is YNFKEQ. Deletions cut 4 bases from V and 2 bases from J, with 15 bases between. This CDR3 has 15 amino acids. The chain's CDR3 is CASSPGDQPTYEQYF. The CDR3 DNA reads as TGTGCCAGCAGCCCGGGGGATCAGCCTACCTACGAGCAGTACTTC.

V usage is TRBV28 and J usage is TRBJ1-2, with D tentatively TRBD1 (5 bases). Germline V gene lookup returns CDR1 MDHEN and CDR2 SYDVKM. The CDR3 covers 12 residues. The ends were cut back, 2 bases at V and 5 bases at J, with 6 bases in the middle. The DNA for the CDR3 is TGTGCCAGCAGTTTAAAGGGGTATGGCTACACCTTC. This gives the protein CASSLKGYGYTF.

The chain employs TRBV7-9 and TRBJ1-1; no clear D gene. Trimming shortened V by 7 bases and J by 1 base, and 13 bases separated the two germline ends. Germline lookup yields CDR1 SEHNR and CDR2 FQNEAQ (reference sequence). There are 14 residues in the CDR3. This chain's CDR3 is CASTLGQANTEAFF. CDR3 DNA sequence: TGTGCCAGCACACTTGGGCAGGCGAACACTGAAGCTTTCTTT.

The chain links TRBV27 to TRBJ2-5; 10 bases line up with TRBD1. CDR1 MNHEY and CDR2 SMNVEV come from the germline V gene (reference sequence). There are 14 residues in the CDR3. The V and J ends lost 4 bases and 4 bases, in that order; junction bases with no gene match: 3. The CDR3 reads CASSWTGGRETQYF. The CDR3 DNA sequence: TGTGCCAGCAGTTGGACAGGGGGACGAGAGACCCAGTACTTC.

This chain uses TRBV30 with TRBJ1-5; TRBD1 aligns across 9 bases. The length of the CDR3 is 15 residues. From germline, CDR1 is GTSNPN and CDR2 SVGIG (reference sequence). The ends lost 2 bases at V and 3 bases at J; junction bases unmatched: 5. CDR3 nucleotide sequence: TGTGCCTGGAGTCCCCGGACAGGGGTCAATCAGCCCCAGCATTTT. Protein: CAWSPRTGVNQPQHF.

This chain joins TRBV7-3 and TRBJ2-7; a possible D gene is TRBD2 (6 bases). V lost 5 bases to trimming and J lost 3 bases, with 11 bases between them. The CDR3 consists of 13 residues. Germline CDR1 and CDR2: SGHTA and FQGTGA. The CDR3 loop is CASSPGGFYEQYF. The CDR3 DNA reads as TGTGCCAGCAGCCCCGGGGGATTCTACGAGCAGTACTTC.

This sequence joins TRBV6-5 and TRBJ2-7; D not certain. The CDR3 extends over 12 amino acids. The V end lost 2 bases, the J end lost 2 bases, and 4 bases lay between the germline ends. Germline assignment: CDR1 MNHEY and CDR2 SVGAGI. The CDR3 protein is CASSYTAYEQYF. In DNA, the CDR3 is TGTGCCAGCAGTTACACTGCCTACGAGCAGTACTTC.

The chain employs TRBV5-8 and TRBJ1-5; weak D call: TRBD1 (5 bases). CDR1 SGHTS and CDR2 YDEGEE come from the germline V gene. The length of the CDR3 is 16 residues. V was trimmed by 2 bases and J by 5 bases, leaving 17 bases between them. CDR3 in amino acids: CASSFWYQGGDQPQHF. CDR3 DNA sequence: TGTGCCAGCAGCTTCTGGTATCAGGGCGGGGATCAGCCCCAGCATTTT.

The rearrangement links TRBV7-6 to TRBJ1-4; D is uncertain. Germline V gene lookup returns CDR1 SGHVS and CDR2 FNYEAQ. This CDR3 region has 13 residues. V was shortened by 1 base and J by 7 bases, with 7 bases between the two germline ends. The CDR3 DNA reads as TGTGCCAGCAGCTTAGAGGTAGCTGAAAAACTGTTTTTT. Translated: CASSLEVAEKLFF.

V gene TRBV7-8 combines with J gene TRBJ1-1; D is uncertain. The V end was cut by 5 bases, the J end by 10 bases, with 17 bases between. This CDR3 comprises 13 residues. Germline V gene data show CDR1 as SGHVS and CDR2 as FQNEAQ. The CDR3 sequence is CASSETGWGGAFF. The DNA of the CDR3 is TGTGCCAGCAGCGAGACCGGTTGGGGAGGAGCTTTCTTT. Supplemented by reference TRBV7-8 and TRBJ1-1, the full variable domain reads GAGVSQSPRYKVAKRGQDVALRCDPISGHVSLFWYQQALGQGPEFLTYFQNEAQLDKSGLPSDRFFAERPEGSVSTLKIQRTQQEDSAVYLCASSETGWGGAFFGQGTRLTVV.

The V call is TRBV7-9, the J call TRBJ2-7; D is ambiguous. Trimming left V 7 bases short and J 0 bases short, with 13 bases between. The CDR3 has 14 amino acids. Germline V gives CDR1 SEHNR, CDR2 FQNEAQ (reference sequence). The CDR3 nucleotides read TGTGCCAGCACCTCGCTAGACCGCTCCTACGAGCAGTACTTC. It codes for CASTSLDRSYEQYF.